This T cell receptor (beta chain) came from a study of identical twins. CDR1 and CDR2 from the germline V gene are SNHLY and FYNNEI. The CDR3 loop spans 11 amino acids. V lost 7 bases to trimming and J lost 3 bases, with 7 bases between them. There are many counts of this clonotype. TCRdb itself ran the 5' RACE reads through MiXCR, one entry per CDR3 protein. Of 300,000 or so distinct CDR3 sequences in the sample, roughly 10% were seen once. This sample also appeared in a second study, on yellow fever vaccine responses in identical twins.

This receptor was identified in a young woman in good health. This chain uses TRBV2 with TRBJ2-7; D not certain. The specimen was CD8+ T cells sorted from blood. The CDR3 here is CASNFGYEQYF. The CDR3 coding sequence is TGTGCCAGCAACTTTGGCTACGAGCAGTACTTC.